What follows is one TCR beta chain and its context. Other DNA sequences in this sample translate to the same CDR3. This specimen comes from a study of blood T cell repertoires in COVID-19. Study in general: Sites across the United States, Italy and Spain contributed samples from acute and convalescent COVID-19. T cells, B-cell-depleted T cells, or PBMCs provided the cDNA or gDNA that served as material.

CDR3 length: 15 amino acids. The J segment lost 0 bases and the V segment lost 1 base, leaving 2 bases of the junction unmatched. Germline V lookup: CDR1 SGHAT, CDR2 FQNNGV. In the original analysis: Amplified reference gene primers provided the basis for estimating nucleated cell counts. The assay was immunoSEQ multiplex PCR, and TCRdb's table has in-frame clones only and misses some. The V and J calls and clone size come from that table; D and trimming were worked out from the DNA. The top ten hold about 4% of the sample, which has 200,000 to 250,000 clones, roughly 86% seen once. The clonotype was recovered from a man aged 45-65 years with acute or convalescent COVID-19. The sample comprised peripheral blood. This chain links TRBV11-2 with TRBJ2-7; 8 positions agree with TRBD1. The DNA for the CDR3 is TGTGCCAGCAGCTTAGGAACAGGGGGCTCCTACGAGCAGTACTTC. Residues: CASSLGTGGSYEQYF.